A selection of T cell receptor beta chains follows, all from one sample in a study of Ad26.COV2.S vaccination and SARS-CoV-2 variants. Clones were sequenced by immunoSEQ multiplex PCR, and TCRdb holds only the in-frame ones, with some missing. The repertoire includes about 460,000 clones, about nine tenths of them detected once, and 1.7% sits in the top ten. The sequencing here drew on peripheral blood, taken in a trial of Ad26.COV2.S vaccine versus placebo. The receptors derive from a person aged 18-60 years who received the Ad26.COV2.S COVID-19 vaccine or a placebo. The CDR3 runs from the conserved cysteine through the conserved F or W. Each record gives: clone size, D gene, J gene, V gene, CDR3 protein, CDR3 DNA. A D gene is named only where the DNA matches it firmly. Some rows mark clone size as missing; the rest say once, few, many or name a class of expanded clone.

clone_size: few; d_call: .; j_call: TRBJ1-5; v_call: TRBV30; cdr3_aa: CAWRRGNSNQPQHF; cdr3_nt: TGTGCCTGGAGGAGGGGAAATAGCAATCAGCCCCAGCATTTT
clone_size: .; d_call: TRBD1; j_call: TRBJ1-1; v_call: TRBV7-9; cdr3_aa: CASSFTGGMNTEAFF; cdr3_nt: TGTGCCAGCAGCTTTACAGGGGGCATGAACACTGAAGCTTTCTTT
clone_size: .; d_call: TRBD1; j_call: TRBJ1-1; v_call: TRBV5-5; cdr3_aa: CASSLLGGQGAGTEAFF; cdr3_nt: TGTGCCAGCAGCTTGTTAGGAGGTCAGGGGGCGGGCACTGAAGCTTTCTTT
clone_size: .; d_call: .; j_call: TRBJ1-2; v_call: TRBV7-9; cdr3_aa: CASSFHGANYGYTF; cdr3_nt: TGTGCCAGCAGCTTTCACGGTGCTAACTATGGCTACACCTTC
clone_size: .; d_call: TRBD1; j_call: TRBJ2-7; v_call: TRBV6-5; cdr3_aa: CASNTGTAAYEQYF; cdr3_nt: TGTGCCAGCAATACCGGGACAGCCGCGTACGAGCAGTACTTC
clone_size: .; d_call: .; j_call: TRBJ2-1; v_call: TRBV19; cdr3_aa: CASKSVVSSYNEQFF; cdr3_nt: TGTGCCAGTAAATCGGTGGTAAGCTCCTACAATGAGCAGTTCTTC
clone_size: .; d_call: .; j_call: TRBJ1-2; v_call: TRBV5-4; cdr3_aa: CASSFGRTSGGYTF; cdr3_nt: TGTGCCAGCAGCTTTGGACGGACCTCGGGTGGCTACACCTTC
clone_size: .; d_call: .; j_call: TRBJ2-3; v_call: TRBV28; cdr3_aa: CASKGGGTDTQYF; cdr3_nt: TGTGCCAGCAAGGGAGGTGGCACAGATACGCAGTATTTT
clone_size: .; d_call: TRBD2; j_call: TRBJ2-1; v_call: TRBV4-1; cdr3_aa: CASSQTSGRAGEQFF; cdr3_nt: TGCGCCAGCAGCCAGACTAGCGGGAGAGCGGGTGAGCAGTTCTTC
clone_size: few; d_call: .; j_call: TRBJ2-7; v_call: TRBV6-6; cdr3_aa: CASSYRTVGEQYF; cdr3_nt: TGTGCCAGCAGTTACCGGACAGTGGGAGAGCAGTACTTC
clone_size: .; d_call: .; j_call: TRBJ2-3; v_call: TRBV27; cdr3_aa: CASSMGRTDTQYF; cdr3_nt: TGTGCCAGCAGTATGGGGCGCACAGATACGCAGTATTTT
clone_size: .; d_call: TRBD1; j_call: TRBJ2-7; v_call: TRBV9; cdr3_aa: CASSAGQAEGHEQYF; cdr3_nt: TGTGCCAGCAGCGCGGGACAGGCGGAGGGGCACGAGCAGTACTTC
clone_size: .; d_call: TRBD1; j_call: TRBJ1-2; v_call: TRBV27; cdr3_aa: CASRRGQGGYGYTF; cdr3_nt: TGTGCCAGCAGACGAGGACAGGGGGGATATGGCTACACCTTC
clone_size: .; d_call: .; j_call: TRBJ1-1; v_call: TRBV30; cdr3_aa: CAWSVGRWEGGGRGTNTEAFF; cdr3_nt: TGTGCCTGGAGTGTGGGGCGGTGGGAAGGTGGAGGTCGGGGAACGAACACTGAAGCTTTCTTT
clone_size: .; d_call: .; j_call: TRBJ1-2; v_call: TRBV9; cdr3_aa: CASSADKHGYTF; cdr3_nt: TGTGCCAGCAGCGCGGACAAGCACGGCTACACCTTC
clone_size: .; d_call: .; j_call: TRBJ1-2; v_call: TRBV25-1; cdr3_aa: CASQSGVEYGYTF; cdr3_nt: TGTGCCAGCCAATCAGGGGTGGAATATGGCTACACCTTC
clone_size: .; d_call: TRBD1; j_call: TRBJ2-7; v_call: TRBV9; cdr3_aa: CASSVEGQGAGEQYF; cdr3_nt: TGTGCCAGCAGCGTAGAAGGACAGGGGGCAGGAGAGCAGTACTTC
clone_size: .; d_call: TRBD1; j_call: TRBJ1-5; v_call: TRBV6-6; cdr3_aa: CASSKDGQAGSQPQHF; cdr3_nt: TGTGCCAGCAGTAAAGACGGACAGGCGGGGTCTCAGCCCCAGCATTTT
clone_size: .; d_call: .; j_call: TRBJ2-2; v_call: TRBV2; cdr3_aa: CASNQGLGPTGELFF; cdr3_nt: TGTGCCAGCAATCAGGGTTTAGGTCCGACCGGGGAGCTGTTTTTT
clone_size: .; d_call: .; j_call: TRBJ1-5; v_call: TRBV4-1; cdr3_aa: CASSQVGDGPQHF; cdr3_nt: TGCGCCAGCAGCCAAGTGGGGGACGGACCCCAGCATTTT
clone_size: few; d_call: .; j_call: TRBJ2-7; v_call: TRBV28; cdr3_aa: CASCKRGGMAPDWEQYF; cdr3_nt: TGTGCCAGCTGCAAAAGGGGAGGTATGGCCCCTGATTGGGAGCAGTACTTC
clone_size: .; d_call: .; j_call: TRBJ1-6; v_call: TRBV6-5; cdr3_aa: CASSYGGSSYNSPLHF; cdr3_nt: TGTGCCAGCAGTTACGGGGGGAGCTCCTATAATTCACCCCTCCACTTT
clone_size: .; d_call: TRBD2; j_call: TRBJ2-7; v_call: TRBV27; cdr3_aa: CASSNLAGVQYEQYF; cdr3_nt: TGTGCCAGCAGTAATCTAGCGGGAGTACAATACGAGCAGTACTTC
clone_size: .; d_call: TRBD1; j_call: TRBJ1-1; v_call: TRBV27; cdr3_aa: CASSSGGTEAFF; cdr3_nt: TGTGCCAGCAGTTCAGGGGGAACTGAAGCTTTCTTT
clone_size: .; d_call: TRBD1; j_call: TRBJ2-7; v_call: TRBV28; cdr3_aa: CASSLLGQFHEQYF; cdr3_nt: TGTGCCAGCAGTTTGCTGGGACAGTTCCACGAGCAGTACTTC
clone_size: .; d_call: .; j_call: TRBJ2-7; v_call: TRBV6-6; cdr3_aa: CASSYKGEQYF; cdr3_nt: TGTGCCAGCAGTTACAAGGGTGAGCAGTACTTC
clone_size: once; d_call: .; j_call: TRBJ2-7; v_call: TRBV20-1; cdr3_aa: CSARGVEGGYF; cdr3_nt: TGCAGTGCTAGAGGAGTGGAGGGGGGGTACTTC
clone_size: .; d_call: .; j_call: TRBJ2-2; v_call: TRBV10-2; cdr3_aa: CASRGGPTGELFF; cdr3_nt: TGCGCCAGCAGAGGAGGGCCTACCGGGGAGCTGTTTTTT
clone_size: .; d_call: TRBD1; j_call: TRBJ1-2; v_call: TRBV11-2; cdr3_aa: CASTWDRGVYGYTF; cdr3_nt: TGTGCCAGCACCTGGGACAGGGGGGTCTATGGCTACACCTTC
clone_size: .; d_call: .; j_call: TRBJ1-1; v_call: TRBV7-8; cdr3_aa: CASSLGMGLNRFTEAFF; cdr3_nt: TGTGCCAGCAGCTTAGGCATGGGCTTGAACCGATTCACTGAAGCTTTCTTT
clone_size: .; d_call: .; j_call: TRBJ1-1; v_call: TRBV25-1; cdr3_aa: CASSEYGVRRTEAFF; cdr3_nt: TGTGCCAGCAGTGAATACGGAGTTCGGCGGACTGAAGCTTTCTTT
clone_size: .; d_call: .; j_call: TRBJ2-7; v_call: TRBV10-2; cdr3_aa: CASWNNEQYF; cdr3_nt: TGCGCCAGCTGGAACAACGAGCAGTACTTC
clone_size: few; d_call: .; j_call: TRBJ1-5; v_call: TRBV5-8; cdr3_aa: CASSRGVRQPQHF; cdr3_nt: TGTGCCAGCAGTAGGGGGGTACGTCAGCCCCAGCATTTT
clone_size: .; d_call: TRBD1; j_call: TRBJ2-1; v_call: TRBV19; cdr3_aa: CASREGTGTTGDEQFF; cdr3_nt: TGTGCCAGTAGGGAGGGGACAGGGACCACGGGGGATGAGCAGTTCTTC
clone_size: .; d_call: .; j_call: TRBJ2-7; v_call: TRBV30; cdr3_aa: CAWGGSYEQYF; cdr3_nt: TGTGCCTGGGGGGGCTCCTACGAGCAGTACTTC
clone_size: once; d_call: .; j_call: TRBJ1-1; v_call: TRBV12-5; cdr3_aa: CASATTVGLAFF; cdr3_nt: TGTGCTAGTGCCACGACAGTTGGGCTCGCTTTCTTT
clone_size: .; d_call: .; j_call: TRBJ1-2; v_call: TRBV9; cdr3_aa: CASRGPGIGYTF; cdr3_nt: TGTGCCAGCAGGGGCCCGGGGATTGGCTACACCTTC
clone_size: .; d_call: .; j_call: TRBJ2-3; v_call: TRBV6-2/TRBV6-3; cdr3_aa: CASSPSRGGQNTQYF; cdr3_nt: TGTGCCAGCAGTCCATCAAGGGGGGGTCAAAATACGCAGTATTTT
clone_size: .; d_call: TRBD2; j_call: TRBJ2-2; v_call: TRBV30; cdr3_aa: CAWTRAGGVVGELFF; cdr3_nt: TGTGCCTGGACTAGAGCGGGAGGTGTTGTCGGGGAGCTGTTTTTT
clone_size: .; d_call: TRBD1; j_call: TRBJ1-4; v_call: TRBV18; cdr3_aa: CASSGDRATNEKLFF; cdr3_nt: TGTGCCAGCTCAGGGGACAGAGCAACTAATGAAAAACTGTTTTTT
clone_size: few; d_call: .; j_call: TRBJ1-5; v_call: TRBV4-3; cdr3_aa: CASSQEFRQVGQPQHF; cdr3_nt: TGCGCCAGCAGCCAAGAATTCAGGCAGGTCGGTCAGCCCCAGCATTTT
clone_size: .; d_call: TRBD1; j_call: TRBJ1-4; v_call: TRBV25-1; cdr3_aa: CASSIGQGVGEKLFF; cdr3_nt: TGTGCCAGCAGTATCGGACAGGGGGTAGGTGAAAAACTGTTTTTT
clone_size: .; d_call: .; j_call: TRBJ2-2; v_call: TRBV6-5; cdr3_aa: CASTFVGGELFF; cdr3_nt: TGTGCCAGCACCTTCGTAGGCGGGGAGCTGTTTTTT
clone_size: .; d_call: .; j_call: TRBJ2-2; v_call: TRBV27; cdr3_aa: CASSSFPGELFF; cdr3_nt: TGTGCCAGCAGTTCCTTCCCCGGGGAGCTGTTTTTT
clone_size: .; d_call: .; j_call: TRBJ2-3; v_call: TRBV5-1; cdr3_aa: CASSLLKGSTDTQYF; cdr3_nt: TGCGCCAGCAGCCTACTCAAGGGCAGCACAGATACGCAGTATTTT
clone_size: .; d_call: TRBD1; j_call: TRBJ2-5; v_call: TRBV29-1; cdr3_aa: CSGVTGLETQYF; cdr3_nt: TGCAGCGGCGTGACAGGGTTGGAGACCCAGTACTTC
clone_size: .; d_call: .; j_call: TRBJ1-2; v_call: TRBV28; cdr3_aa: CASSLAGTNYGYTF; cdr3_nt: TGTGCCAGCAGTTTAGCAGGAACTAACTATGGCTACACCTTC
clone_size: .; d_call: .; j_call: TRBJ2-5; v_call: TRBV9; cdr3_aa: CASSVGVTAQETQYF; cdr3_nt: TGTGCCAGCAGCGTAGGTGTCACAGCCCAAGAGACCCAGTACTTC
clone_size: .; d_call: .; j_call: TRBJ1-1; v_call: TRBV28; cdr3_aa: CASSRGGDSTEAFF; cdr3_nt: TGTGCCAGCAGTAGGGGGGGAGACTCAACTGAAGCTTTCTTT
clone_size: once; d_call: .; j_call: TRBJ2-4; v_call: TRBV24-1; cdr3_aa: CATSAGNRENIQYF; cdr3_nt: TGTGCCACCAGTGCAGGGAATAGAGAAAACATTCAGTACTTC
clone_size: few; d_call: .; j_call: TRBJ2-3; v_call: TRBV6-9; cdr3_aa: CASRIPTDISTDTQYF; cdr3_nt: TGTGCCAGCAGGATCCCGACAGACATTAGCACAGATACGCAGTATTTT
clone_size: once; d_call: TRBD2; j_call: TRBJ2-1; v_call: TRBV7-9; cdr3_aa: CASSSLAGSTSSYNEQFF; cdr3_nt: TGTGCCAGCAGCTCACTAGCGGGATCTACCAGCTCCTACAATGAGCAGTTCTTC
clone_size: few; d_call: .; j_call: TRBJ1-6; v_call: TRBV7-9; cdr3_aa: CASSLGGANSPLHF; cdr3_nt: TGTGCCAGCAGCTTAGGGGGGGCTAATTCACCCCTCCACTTT
clone_size: .; d_call: .; j_call: TRBJ1-2; v_call: TRBV7-9; cdr3_aa: CASSLMGERDGYTF; cdr3_nt: TGTGCCAGCAGCTTGATGGGAGAAAGGGATGGCTACACCTTC
clone_size: .; d_call: TRBD1; j_call: TRBJ2-2; v_call: TRBV18; cdr3_aa: CASSPRQGASTGELFF; cdr3_nt: TGTGCCAGCTCACCACGACAGGGGGCAAGCACCGGGGAGCTGTTTTTT